The next 10 T cell receptor beta chains were all read from a single sample in a study of blood T cell repertoires in COVID-19. Generated by immunoSEQ multiplex PCR, the TCRdb table keeps only in-frame clones and is missing some. The sample has a few hundred thousand clones, more than 85% seen once; the top ten hold 4.1%. What was sequenced was PBMCs or T cells enriched from blood (not recorded which). The source of these receptors is a woman aged 30 to 39 who had recovered from COVID-19.

The V and J genes are TRBV7-2 and TRBJ1-1; D unclear. CDR1 is SGHTA and CDR2 is FQGNSA in the germline V gene. The CDR3 is 12 amino acids. V gave up 2 bases and J gave up 5 bases, with 6 bases separating them. In DNA, the CDR3 is TGTGCCAGCAGCTTAAGCAGGACTGAAGCTTTCTTT. This translates into CASSLSRTEAFF.

This clone has ten or more counts. This chain connects TRBV20-1 to TRBJ2-7; 10 bases are a match to TRBD1. Germline assignment: CDR1 DFQATT and CDR2 SNEGSKA (reference sequence). V lost 3 bases and J lost 4; bases outside the gene matches: 9. The CDR3 is 15 amino acids. The CDR3, as DNA: TGCAGTGCTAGTGGCGGGGACAGGGGTTCATACGAGCAGTACTTC. It is translated as CSASGGDRGSYEQYF.

This sequence joins TRBV10-3 and TRBJ1-4, with unresolved D. V lost 8 bases and J 0 bases, leaving 4 bases between the germline ends. This CDR3 spans 12 amino acids. Germline CDR1 ENHRY, CDR2 SYGVKD. The CDR3 reads CAISATNEKLFF. The CDR3 nucleotides read TGTGCCATCTCAGCAACTAATGAAAAACTGTTTTTT.

The genes are TRBV30 and TRBJ1-5, with TRBD1 as a possible D gene (6 bases). V lost 2 bases and J lost 4, with 12 bases in between. Germline CDR1 reads GTSNPN; CDR2 reads SVGIG (reference sequence). The length of the CDR3 is 14 residues. The CDR3 region is CAWSWGGPNQPQHF. The CDR3 DNA follows: TGTGCCTGGAGTTGGGGGGGCCCTAATCAGCCCCAGCATTTT.

This clone was seen once. The V call is TRBV5-1, the J call TRBJ1-1; 8 bases match TRBD1. In germline, CDR1 is SGHRS, CDR2 YFSETQ. The CDR3 extends over 14 amino acids. Trimming took 2 bases from V and 1 from J; bases not matched to a gene: 1. The CDR3 bases are TGCGCCAGCAGCTTAGGGACAGGGAACACTGAAGCTTTCTTT. Translating gives CASSLGTGNTEAFF.

This clone was observed a handful of times. This sequence joins TRBV20-1 and TRBJ2-5; no definite D call. V lost 6 bases, J lost 5 bases, and 7 bases lay in between. Germline values: CDR1 DFQATT, CDR2 SNEGSKA (reference sequence). The CDR3 consists of 10 residues. Here the CDR3 reads CSAFQETQYF. DNA for the CDR3: TGCAGTGCCTTCCAGGAGACCCAGTACTTC.

V and J are TRBV6-5 and TRBJ1-2; TRBD1 agrees at 9 bases. CDR3 length: 15 amino acids. The germline CDR1 and CDR2 sequences are MNHEY and SVGAGI. The V segment lost 6 bases and the J segment 2 bases; nucleotides outside the gene matches: 7. This CDR3 is CASRKGQGSNYGYTF. The DNA for the CDR3 is TGTGCCAGCAGAAAAGGACAGGGGTCCAACTATGGCTACACCTTC.

This chain joins TRBV6-6 and TRBJ2-1; TRBD2 matches 12 bases. The trim removed 0 bases at V and 9 bases at J, leaving 6 bases unmatched. Germline V gene sequence: CDR1 MNHNY, CDR2 SVGAGI (reference sequence). CDR3 length equals 16 residues. The DNA for the CDR3 is TGTGCCAGCAGTTACTCGAAACTAGCGGGAGGAAGTGAGCAGTTCTTC. This translates into CASSYSKLAGGSEQFF.

This clone was observed a few times. The chain recombines TRBV19 with TRBJ1-2; D is unresolved. Germline CDR1 LNHDA, CDR2 SQIVND (reference sequence). With 3 bases removed from V and 4 bases from J, the gap between germline ends came to 12 bases. The CDR3 sequence is 14 residues long. Here the CDR3 reads CASSMATIPYGYTF. DNA of the CDR3: TGTGCCAGTAGTATGGCCACCATTCCCTATGGCTACACCTTC. The whole variable domain, remainder taken from reference TRBV19 and TRBJ1-2, is DGGITQSPKYLFRKEGQNVTLSCEQNLNHDAMYWYRQDPGQGLRLIYYSQIVNDFQKGDIAEGYSVSREKKESFPLTVTSAQKNPTAFYLCASSMATIPYGYTFGSGTRLTVV.

For this clone: Its ends do not fully match the called genes, so a read error is possible. The rearrangement uses TRBV2 and TRBJ1-4; 7 bases fit TRBD1. The CDR3 is 15 amino acids. From germline, CDR1 is SNHLY and CDR2 FYNNEI. This CDR3 reads CASSEEGAGNGKLFF. The DNA of the CDR3 is TGTGCCAGCAGTGAAGAGGGGGCAGGGAATGGAAAACTGTTTTTT.